This paragraph reports one T cell receptor beta chain. The antigen is undetermined. This entry comes from a study of PD-L1 blockade in urothelial cancer. Study in general: Atezolizumab (1,200 mg intravenously every 3 weeks) began around 2014 for patients.

Noted time point: peripheral blood 6 weeks after treatment start. Assay used: immunoSEQ multiplex PCR; TCRdb lists only in-frame clones, some missing. Here the sample spans some 75,000 clones, around 93% being singletons. Study-level points and caveats: It was durable-benefit patients whose tumor-associated blood clones expanded more at 3 weeks.

Sequencing used PBMCs, obtained around atezolizumab (anti-PD-L1) treatment. The TCR sequence derives from a woman of 80 years or more with urothelial cancer.

This CDR3 is CASSQEGGLPVFETQYF. CDR3 DNA sequence: TGCGCCAGCAGCCAAGAGGGTGGACTGCCGGTATTCGAGACCCAGTACTTC. J is TRBJ2-5 and V is TRBV4-1, with TRBD2 as a possible D gene (5 bases). Trimming pared 0 bases from V and 5 bases from J, leaving 19 bases between. The CDR3 extends over 17 amino acids. From germline, CDR1 is MGHRA and CDR2 YSYEKL.